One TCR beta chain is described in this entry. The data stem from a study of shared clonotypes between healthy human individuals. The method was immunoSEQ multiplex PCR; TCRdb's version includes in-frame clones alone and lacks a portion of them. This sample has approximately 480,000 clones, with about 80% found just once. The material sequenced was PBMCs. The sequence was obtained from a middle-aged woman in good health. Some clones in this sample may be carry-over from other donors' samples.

The CDR3 region has the DNA TGTGCCAGCAGCTCGTCCGGGACAGCAGGTCAGCCCCAGCATTTT. Translating it yields CASSSSGTAGQPQHF. V usage is TRBV7-2 and J usage is TRBJ1-5; 7 bases match TRBD1. The V gene end was trimmed by 4 bases and the J gene end by 6 bases; junction bases not matched to a gene: 9. The length of the CDR3 is 15 residues. Germline CDR1 SGHTA, CDR2 FQGNSA.